Listed here are 17 T cell receptor beta chains from one sample, sequenced in a study of blood T cells in healthy people across ages. A sample-barcoded 5' primer and a J-beta primer mix were used in a second PCR of roughly 7 to 12 cycles. MiXCR, run by TCRdb on the 5' RACE reads, gives a single entry per CDR3 protein. The repertoire consists of 720,000 or so distinct CDR3 sequences, with around two fifths occurring once and the leading ten covering about 32%. Material for sequencing was blood. Receptors were obtained from a man older than 75 in good health.

This clonotype was seen a handful of times. The rearrangement links TRBV29-1 to TRBJ2-1; 10 bases fit TRBD1. Germline V gives CDR1 SQVTM, CDR2 ANQGSEA. Trimming took 5 bases from V and 6 from J; bases not matched to a gene: 4. This CDR3 is 13 amino acids long. The CDR3 DNA is TGCAGCGTTAACGACAGGGGGCCCAATGAGCAGTTCTTC. This sequence encodes CSVNDRGPNEQFF.

This clonotype has only a few counts. V and J are TRBV20-1 and TRBJ2-3, with TRBD2 identical over 9 bases. Trimming at V came to 5 bases and at J to 2 bases, leaving 8 bases not matched to a gene. The CDR3 has 15 amino acids. Per germline, CDR1 DFQATT and CDR2 SNEGSKA (reference sequence). CDR3 DNA sequence: TGCAGTGCTTCACACACTAGCGGGCCCACAGATACGCAGTATTTT. This codes for CSASHTSGPTDTQYF.

On this clonotype: Since a much larger clone is just one base distant, this may be a read error. This chain connects TRBV18 to TRBJ1-1; D is possibly TRBD1 (6 bases). This CDR3 region has 13 residues. CDR1 KGHSH and CDR2 LQKENI come from the germline V gene. The chain's CDR3 is CASAPGQNTEAFF. DNA for the CDR3: TGTGCCAGCGCACCGGGACAGAACACTGAAGCTTTCTTT.

This chain joins TRBV3-1 and TRBJ1-2; 9 bases map to TRBD1. The CDR3 is 16 residues long. Germline values: CDR1 LGHDT, CDR2 YNNKEL (reference sequence). Germline trimming cut 3 bases from V and 5 bases from J; bases unmatched to any gene: 10. As DNA, the CDR3 is TGTGCCAGCAGCCACTCCGCTCCGGGACAGGGTTATGGCTACACCTTC. This gives the protein CASSHSAPGQGYGYTF.

The rearrangement uses TRBV4-2 and TRBJ2-1; D may be TRBD1 (6 bases). Deletions cut 0 bases from V and 1 base from J, with 13 bases between. Germline V gives CDR1 LGHNA, CDR2 YNFKEQ. The CDR3 is 17 amino acids. The CDR3 nucleotides are TGTGCCAGCAGCCAAGACCCCGAACAGGGTTCCTACAATGAGCAGTTCTTC. Encoded protein: CASSQDPEQGSYNEQFF.

V gene TRBV3-1 combines with J gene TRBJ2-3; TRBD2 agrees at 16 bases. The CDR3 covers 18 residues. J was trimmed by 4 bases and V by 5 bases; bases with no gene match: 9. CDR1 is LGHDT, CDR2 YNNKEL, per germline (reference sequence). Here the CDR3 reads CASSNPGLAGGRADTQYF. Written as DNA, the CDR3 is TGTGCCAGCAGCAACCCGGGACTAGCGGGGGGGAGGGCAGATACGCAGTATTTT.

The rearrangement links TRBV9 to TRBJ2-1, with TRBD1 matching 9 bases. The CDR3 loop spans 14 amino acids. Germline CDR1 and CDR2: SGDLS and YYNGEE. Trimming at V came to 3 bases and at J to 10 bases, leaving 8 bases not matched to a gene. The CDR3 region is CASSGARQGGEQFF. The CDR3 coding sequence is TGTGCCAGCAGCGGAGCTCGACAGGGGGGGGAGCAGTTCTTC.

This chain connects TRBV7-8 to TRBJ2-7; D is possibly TRBD1 or TRBD2 (5 bases each). CDR1 is SGHVS, CDR2 FQNEAQ, per germline. The CDR3 has 14 residues. V was clipped by 1 base and J by 3 bases, with 10 bases between them. Here the CDR3 reads CASSLGGIYYEQYF. The DNA for the CDR3 is TGTGCCAGCAGCTTAGGGGGGATCTACTACGAGCAGTACTTC.

The rearrangement links TRBV30 to TRBJ1-2; D unresolved. Germline assignment: CDR1 GTSNPN and CDR2 SVGIG (reference sequence). The CDR3 has 13 residues. Trimming cost V 7 bases and J 4 bases, with 16 bases left between them. CDR3 in amino acids: CASSDGEFYGYTF. CDR3 DNA: TGTGCCTCATCCGACGGAGAATTCTATGGCTACACCTTC.

This chain joins TRBV28 and TRBJ2-4; TRBD1 aligns across 7 bases. Germline CDR1 and CDR2: MDHEN and SYDVKM. The CDR3 has 15 residues. J was trimmed by 0 bases and V by 7 bases; bases with no gene match: 6. CDR3 sequence (DNA): TGTGCCAGCACCGGGACAGTACTAGCCAAAAACATTCAGTACTTC. As protein: CASTGTVLAKNIQYF.

The V gene is TRBV12-3 or TRBV12-4, the J gene TRBJ1-1; D is uncertain. V was cut by 6 bases and J by 5 bases, with 13 bases left in between. CDR3 length: 13 residues. This chain's CDR3 is CASSYKIRTEAFF. CDR3 DNA: TGTGCCAGCAGCTACAAAATCCGGACTGAAGCTTTCTTT.

The chain combines TRBV4-3 with TRBJ1-5; possibly TRBD1 for D (5 bases). CDR3 length: 16 amino acids. CDR1 is LGHNA, CDR2 YSLEER, per germline. V dropped 0 bases and J dropped 2 bases, with 11 bases sitting between them. The CDR3 bases are TGCGCCAGCAGCCAAGATAGACAGACAGGCAATCAGCCCCAGCATTTT. Its protein is CASSQDRQTGNQPQHF.

This rearrangement joins TRBV4-3 to TRBJ2-3; D remains ambiguous. The germline V and J ends were trimmed by 8 bases and 2 bases, with 20 bases remaining between them. Germline CDR1 is LGHNA and CDR2 is YSLEER. The CDR3 has 16 residues. This chain's CDR3 is CASGPGAPQSTDTQYF. CDR3 nucleotides: TGCGCCAGCGGCCCTGGCGCTCCTCAATCCACAGATACGCAGTATTTT.

This clonotype was detected a few times. The genes are TRBV5-5 and TRBJ1-1; no clear D. V lost 1 base to trimming and J lost 6 bases, with 13 bases between them. Germline assignment: CDR1 SGHKS and CDR2 YYEKEE (reference sequence). CDR3 length: 14 amino acids. CDR3 sequence reads: CASSLYAGRAEAFF. CDR3 nucleotides: TGTGCCAGCAGCTTGTATGCTGGTAGGGCTGAAGCTTTCTTT.

This clonotype was seen only once. V is TRBV9 and J is TRBJ2-3; a weak D match, TRBD2 (5 bases). In germline, CDR1 is SGDLS, CDR2 YYNGEE. Trimming took 2 bases from V and 1 from J, leaving 14 bases between them. This CDR3 region has 16 residues. CDR3: CASSVRGQRRTDTQYF. Written as DNA, the CDR3 is TGTGCCAGCAGCGTTAGAGGGCAGCGCCGCACAGATACGCAGTATTTT.

This sequence joins TRBV28 and TRBJ1-2; TRBD1 matches at 7 bases. V shed 10 bases, J shed 0 bases, and the junction held 20 bases outside the gene matches. CDR1 and CDR2 (germline): MDHEN, SYDVKM. The CDR3 sequence is 18 residues long. CDR3 in DNA: TGTGCCACCTATCCAACTATTACCGGGACAGTAGCTAACTATGGCTACACCTTC. Its protein product is CATYPTITGTVANYGYTF.

The chain employs TRBV7-2 and TRBJ2-1, with D hard to call. Near its end, the DNA agrees better with TRBJ2-7, so the J call may be wrong. The CDR3 has 17 residues. The germline V gene encodes CDR1 SGHTA and CDR2 FQGNSA. The CDR3 loop is CASSLVRRVLSYNEQYF. CDR3 in DNA: TGTGCCAGCAGCTTAGTTAGGCGCGTTTTGTCCTACAATGAGCAGTACTTC.